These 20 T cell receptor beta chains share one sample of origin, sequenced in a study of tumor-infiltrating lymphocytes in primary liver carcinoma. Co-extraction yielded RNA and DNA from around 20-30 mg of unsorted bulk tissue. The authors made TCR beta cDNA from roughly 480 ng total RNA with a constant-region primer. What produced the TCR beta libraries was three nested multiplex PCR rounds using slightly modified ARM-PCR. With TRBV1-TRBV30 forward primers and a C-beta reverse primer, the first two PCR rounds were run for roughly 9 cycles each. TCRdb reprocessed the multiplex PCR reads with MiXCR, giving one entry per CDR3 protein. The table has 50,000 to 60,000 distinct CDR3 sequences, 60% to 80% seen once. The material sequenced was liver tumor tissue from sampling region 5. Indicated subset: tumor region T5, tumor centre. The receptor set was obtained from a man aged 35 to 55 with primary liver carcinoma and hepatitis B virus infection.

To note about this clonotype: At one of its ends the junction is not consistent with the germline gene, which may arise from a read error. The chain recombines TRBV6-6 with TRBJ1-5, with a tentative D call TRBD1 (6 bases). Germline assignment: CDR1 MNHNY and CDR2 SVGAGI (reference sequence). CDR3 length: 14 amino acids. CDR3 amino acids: CASNYLQGNQLQHF. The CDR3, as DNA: TGTGCCAGCAATTACTTACAGGGAAATCAGCTCCAGCATTTT.

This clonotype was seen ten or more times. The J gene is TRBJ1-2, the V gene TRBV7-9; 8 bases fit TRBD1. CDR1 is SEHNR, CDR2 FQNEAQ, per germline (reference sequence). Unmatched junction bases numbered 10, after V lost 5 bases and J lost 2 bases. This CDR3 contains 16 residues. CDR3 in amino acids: CASSHTGGRGNYGYTF. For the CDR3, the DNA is TGTGCCAGCAGCCATACAGGGGGAAGAGGCAACTATGGCTACACCTTC.

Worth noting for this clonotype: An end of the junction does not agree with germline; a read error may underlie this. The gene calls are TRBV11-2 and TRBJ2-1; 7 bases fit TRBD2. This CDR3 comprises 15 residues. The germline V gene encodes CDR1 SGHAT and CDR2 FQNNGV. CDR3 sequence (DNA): TGTGCCAGTAGTTTTAGCGGGCCACTCGACAATGAGCAGCTCTTC. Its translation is CASSFSGPLDNEQLF.

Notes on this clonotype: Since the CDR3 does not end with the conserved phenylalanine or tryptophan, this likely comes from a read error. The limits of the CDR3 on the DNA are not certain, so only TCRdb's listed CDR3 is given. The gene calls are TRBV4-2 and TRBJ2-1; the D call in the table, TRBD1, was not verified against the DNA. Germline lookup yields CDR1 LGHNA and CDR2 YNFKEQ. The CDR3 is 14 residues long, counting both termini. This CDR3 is CASSLGTAYNEQLL.

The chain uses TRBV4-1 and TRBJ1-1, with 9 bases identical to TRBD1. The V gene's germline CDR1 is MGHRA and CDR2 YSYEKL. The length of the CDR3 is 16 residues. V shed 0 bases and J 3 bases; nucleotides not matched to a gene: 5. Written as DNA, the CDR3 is TGCGCCAGCAGCCAAGATGACAGGGGGAGGGACACTGAAGCTTTCTTT. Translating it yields CASSQDDRGRDTEAFF.

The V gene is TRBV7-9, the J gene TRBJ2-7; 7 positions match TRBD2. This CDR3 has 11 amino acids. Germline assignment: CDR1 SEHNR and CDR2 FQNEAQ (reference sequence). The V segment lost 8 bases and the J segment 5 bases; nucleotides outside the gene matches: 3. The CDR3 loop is CASWAGDEQYF. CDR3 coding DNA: TGTGCCAGCTGGGCGGGGGACGAGCAGTACTTC.

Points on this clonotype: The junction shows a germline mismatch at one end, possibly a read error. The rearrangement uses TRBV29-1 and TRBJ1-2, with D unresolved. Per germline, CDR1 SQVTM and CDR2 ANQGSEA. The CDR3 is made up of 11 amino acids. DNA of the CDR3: TGTAGCGTGATACTCTTGTGTGGCTACACCTTC. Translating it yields CSVILLCGYTF. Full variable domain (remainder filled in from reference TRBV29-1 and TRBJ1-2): SAVISQKPSRDICQRGTSLTIQCQVDSQVTMMFWYRQQPGQSLTLIATANQGSEATYESGFVIDKFPISRPNLTFSTLTVSNMSPEDSSIYLCSVILLCGYTFGSGTRLTVV.

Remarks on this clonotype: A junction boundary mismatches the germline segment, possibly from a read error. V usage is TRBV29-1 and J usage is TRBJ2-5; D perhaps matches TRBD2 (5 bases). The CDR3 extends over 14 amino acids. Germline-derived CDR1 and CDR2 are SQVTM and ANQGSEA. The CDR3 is CSLEDKASSETQYF. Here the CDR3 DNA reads TGCAGCCTTGAAGATAAGGCTAGCAGTGAGACCCAGTACTTC.

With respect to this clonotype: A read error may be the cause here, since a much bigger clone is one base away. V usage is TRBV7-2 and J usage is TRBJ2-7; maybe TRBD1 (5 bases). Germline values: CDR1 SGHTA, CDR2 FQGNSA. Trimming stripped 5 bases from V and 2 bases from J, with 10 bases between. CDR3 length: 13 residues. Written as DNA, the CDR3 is TGTGCCAGCAGCCTGGACAAGACCTACGAGCAGTACTTC. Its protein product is CASSLDKTYEQYF.

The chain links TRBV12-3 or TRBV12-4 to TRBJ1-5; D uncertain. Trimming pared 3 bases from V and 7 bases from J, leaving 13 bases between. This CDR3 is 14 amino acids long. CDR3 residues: CASSFRALEQPQHF. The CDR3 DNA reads TGTGCCAGCAGTTTCAGAGCGTTGGAGCAGCCCCAGCATTTT.

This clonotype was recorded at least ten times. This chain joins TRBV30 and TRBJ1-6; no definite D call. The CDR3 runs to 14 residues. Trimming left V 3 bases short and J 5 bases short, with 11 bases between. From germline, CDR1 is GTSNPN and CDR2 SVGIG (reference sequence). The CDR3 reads CAWRGQSNNSPLHF. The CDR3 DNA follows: TGTGCCTGGAGAGGGCAGTCAAATAATTCACCCCTCCACTTT.

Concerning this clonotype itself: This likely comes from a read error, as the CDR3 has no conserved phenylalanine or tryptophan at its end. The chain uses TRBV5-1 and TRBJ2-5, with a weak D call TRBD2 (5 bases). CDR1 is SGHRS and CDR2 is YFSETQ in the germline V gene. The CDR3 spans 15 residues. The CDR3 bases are TGCGCCAGCAGCTTAAGTGGGAGCGCGGAAGAGATCCAGTACTTA. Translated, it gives CASSLSGSAEEIQYL.

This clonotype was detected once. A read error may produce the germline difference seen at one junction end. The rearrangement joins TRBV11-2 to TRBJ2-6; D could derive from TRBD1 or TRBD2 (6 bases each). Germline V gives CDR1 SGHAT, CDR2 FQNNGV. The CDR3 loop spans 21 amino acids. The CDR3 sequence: CASGMGGDGGISLSGANVLAF. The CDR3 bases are TGTGCCAGCGGCATGGGGGGAGACGGGGGCATTTCCCTCTCTGGGGCCAACGTCCTGGCTTTC.

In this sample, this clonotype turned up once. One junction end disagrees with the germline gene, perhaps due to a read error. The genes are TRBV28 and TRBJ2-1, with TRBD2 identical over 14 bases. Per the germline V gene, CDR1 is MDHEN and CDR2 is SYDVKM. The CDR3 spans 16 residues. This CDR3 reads CPSSLSDRLAGGLQFF. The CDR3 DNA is TGTCCCAGCAGTTTGTCCGATAGACTAGCGGGAGGGTTGCAGTTCTTC.

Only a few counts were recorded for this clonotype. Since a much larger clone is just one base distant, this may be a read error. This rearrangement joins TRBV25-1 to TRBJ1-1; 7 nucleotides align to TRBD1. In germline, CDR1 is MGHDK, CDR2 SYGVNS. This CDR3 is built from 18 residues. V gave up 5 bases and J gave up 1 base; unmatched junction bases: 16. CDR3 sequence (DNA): TGTGCCAGCAGTCCCAGGAAGGGACAGCCAGGAAAGAACACTGAAGCTTTCTTT. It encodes CASSPRKGQPGKNTEAFF.

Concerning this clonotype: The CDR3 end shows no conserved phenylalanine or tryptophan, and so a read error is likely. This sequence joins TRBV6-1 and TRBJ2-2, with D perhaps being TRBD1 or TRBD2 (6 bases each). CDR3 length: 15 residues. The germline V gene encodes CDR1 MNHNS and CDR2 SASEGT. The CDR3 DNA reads TGTGGCAGCATCCCCTGGGGGGCTAGTACCGGGGAGCTGTTTCTT. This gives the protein CGSIPWGASTGELFL.

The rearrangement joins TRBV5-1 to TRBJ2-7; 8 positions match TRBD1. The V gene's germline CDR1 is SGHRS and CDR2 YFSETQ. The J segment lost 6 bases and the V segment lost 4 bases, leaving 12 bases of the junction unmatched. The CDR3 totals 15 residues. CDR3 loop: CASSSRTGIIAEQYF. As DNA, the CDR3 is TGCGCCAGCAGCAGTCGGACAGGGATTATTGCCGAGCAGTACTTC.

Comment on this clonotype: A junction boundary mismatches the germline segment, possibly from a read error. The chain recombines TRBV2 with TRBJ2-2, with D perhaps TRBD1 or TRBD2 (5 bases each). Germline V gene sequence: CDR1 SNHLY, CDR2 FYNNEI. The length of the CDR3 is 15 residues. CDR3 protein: CASGPTVSNTGELFF. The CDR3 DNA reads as TGTGCCAGCGGCCCGACAGTCTCGAACACCGGGGAGCTATTTTTT. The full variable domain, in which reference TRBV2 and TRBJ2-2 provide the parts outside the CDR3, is EPEVTQTPSHQVTQMGQEVILRCVPISNHLYFYWYRQILGQKVEFLVSFYNNEISEKSEIFDDQFSVERPDGSNFTLKIRSTKLEDSAMYFCASGPTVSNTGELFFGEGSRLTVL.

In nucleotides, the CDR3 is TGTGCCAACACCCATGAAGAGACCCAGTACTTC. Translated: CANTHEETQYF. This sequence joins TRBV7-2 and TRBJ2-5; D is uncertain. V lost 10 bases to trimming and J lost 3 bases, with 9 bases between them. This CDR3 spans 11 amino acids. CDR1 is SGHTA and CDR2 is FQGNSA in the germline V gene.

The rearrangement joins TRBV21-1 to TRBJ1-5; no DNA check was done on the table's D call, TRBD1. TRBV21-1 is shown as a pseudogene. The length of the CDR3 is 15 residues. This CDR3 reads CASTQMGTEYQPQHF. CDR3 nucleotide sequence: TGTGCCAGCACCCAAATGGGGACGGAGTATCAGCCCCAGCATTTT.